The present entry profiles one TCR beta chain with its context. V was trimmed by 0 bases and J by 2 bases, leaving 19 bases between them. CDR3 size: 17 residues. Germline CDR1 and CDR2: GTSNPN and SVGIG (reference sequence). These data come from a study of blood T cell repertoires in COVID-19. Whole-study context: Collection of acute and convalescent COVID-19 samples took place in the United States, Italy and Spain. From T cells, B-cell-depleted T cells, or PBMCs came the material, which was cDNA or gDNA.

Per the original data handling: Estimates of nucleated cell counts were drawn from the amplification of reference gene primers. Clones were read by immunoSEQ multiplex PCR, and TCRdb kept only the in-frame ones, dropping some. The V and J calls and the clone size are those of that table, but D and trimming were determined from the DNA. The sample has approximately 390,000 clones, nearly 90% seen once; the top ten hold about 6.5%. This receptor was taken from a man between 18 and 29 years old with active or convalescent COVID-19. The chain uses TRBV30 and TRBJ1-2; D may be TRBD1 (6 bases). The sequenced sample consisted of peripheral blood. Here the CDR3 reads CAWSVRVGQHLNYGYTF. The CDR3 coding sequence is TGTGCCTGGAGTGTTCGAGTCGGACAGCATCTAAACTATGGCTACACCTTC.